A single sample is the source of the 10 T cell receptor beta chains below, sequenced in a study of blood T cell repertoires in COVID-19. Sequencing was performed with immunoSEQ multiplex PCR; in TCRdb, only in-frame clones are kept and a portion is missing. The data hold about 52,000 clones, with 86% observed a single time. What was sequenced was peripheral blood. These receptors originate from a woman older than 75 with acute or convalescent COVID-19.

The gene calls are TRBV25-1 and TRBJ2-2; 7 bases agree with TRBD2. The CDR3 sequence is 15 residues long. Germline-derived CDR1 and CDR2 are MGHDK and SYGVNS. Trimming cost V 5 bases and J 0 bases; bases outside gene matches: 3. The chain's CDR3 is CASSSGGSNTGELFF. CDR3 coding DNA: TGTGCCAGCAGTTCGGGGGGTTCGAACACCGGGGAGCTGTTTTTT.

The chain couples TRBV3-1 (or the pseudogene TRBV3-2) to TRBJ1-2, with 8 nucleotides matching TRBD1. Trimming took 0 bases from V and 2 from J; bases not matched to a gene: 2. This CDR3 is 15 amino acids long. Looked up from germline, CDR1 is LGHDT and CDR2 is YNNKEL (reference sequence). The CDR3 spells CASSQDGQGNYGYTF. CDR3 sequence (DNA): TGTGCCAGCAGCCAAGATGGACAGGGCAACTATGGCTACACCTTC.

The V and J genes are TRBV3-1 (or the pseudogene TRBV3-2) and TRBJ1-2; D unclear. V dropped 1 base and J dropped 4 bases, with 10 bases sitting between them. This CDR3 region has 14 residues. CDR1 LGHDT and CDR2 YNNKEL come from the germline V gene (reference sequence). The CDR3 DNA reads TGTGCCAGCAGCCAAGGGTCGGCGGCCTATGGCTACACCTTC. Encoded protein: CASSQGSAAYGYTF.

This chain uses TRBV9 with TRBJ2-3; TRBD2 matches 9 bases. Per the germline V gene, CDR1 is SGDLS and CDR2 is YYNGEE. J was trimmed by 3 bases and V by 3 bases; bases with no gene match: 5. The CDR3 length is 15 residues. CDR3 nucleotide sequence: TGTGCCAGCAGCGAGGCGGGGGGGCGGACAGATACGCAGTATTTT. Translation gives CASSEAGGRTDTQYF.

The chain links TRBV28 to TRBJ1-6, with no clear D. CDR3 length: 15 residues. Germline CDR1 is MDHEN and CDR2 is SYDVKM. The V and J ends lost 7 bases and 0 bases respectively, with 10 bases between them. In DNA, the CDR3 is TGTGCCAGCAATTGGGCGAGCTCCTATAATTCACCCCTCCACTTT. It translates to CASNWASSYNSPLHF.

The V and J genes are TRBV18 and TRBJ2-1; 7 bases map to TRBD2. The CDR3 sequence is 15 residues long. CDR1 KGHSH and CDR2 LQKENI come from the germline V gene. Trimming removed 0 bases from V and 12 bases from J; junction bases left unmatched: 11. The CDR3 DNA follows: TGTGCCAGCTCACCACCCCAGCGGGGAATTTCTTGGCAGTTCTTC. It specifies CASSPPQRGISWQFF.

The chain couples TRBV10-3 to TRBJ2-2; no reliable D call. Germline V gives CDR1 ENHRY, CDR2 SYGVKD. This CDR3 spans 11 amino acids. CDR3 loop: CASLGTGELFF. The CDR3, as DNA: TGTGCTTCACTTGGCACCGGGGAGCTGTTTTTT.

This clone was seen only once. This chain connects TRBV19 to TRBJ2-1; 12 nucleotides agree with TRBD2. CDR1 is LNHDA, CDR2 SQIVND, per germline (reference sequence). Trimming at V came to 4 bases and at J to 7 bases, leaving 8 bases not matched to a gene. The length of the CDR3 is 16 residues. CDR3 nucleotide sequence: TGTGCCAGTAGTACCCTAGCGGGGGGGCTAAGAAATGAGCAGTTCTTC. It encodes CASSTLAGGLRNEQFF.

V is TRBV18 and J is TRBJ2-1; 10 nucleotides line up with TRBD2. V trimming: 1 base; J trimming: 2 bases; junction bases outside the gene matches: 2. Germline V gives CDR1 KGHSH, CDR2 LQKENI. The CDR3 consists of 16 residues. In DNA, the CDR3 is TGTGCCAGCTCACCACGAAGCGGGGGGGCCTACAATGAGCAGTTCTTC. Amino acid sequence: CASSPRSGGAYNEQFF.

The chain carries TRBV28 and TRBJ1-5; perhaps TRBD1 as D (6 bases). This CDR3 comprises 14 residues. Trimming removed 9 bases at V and 2 bases at J, with 14 bases between. The V gene's germline CDR1 is MDHEN and CDR2 SYDVKM. In nucleotides, the CDR3 is TGTGCCAGTTTCGAACAGGGACGCAATCAGCCCCAGCATTTT. It translates to CASFEQGRNQPQHF.